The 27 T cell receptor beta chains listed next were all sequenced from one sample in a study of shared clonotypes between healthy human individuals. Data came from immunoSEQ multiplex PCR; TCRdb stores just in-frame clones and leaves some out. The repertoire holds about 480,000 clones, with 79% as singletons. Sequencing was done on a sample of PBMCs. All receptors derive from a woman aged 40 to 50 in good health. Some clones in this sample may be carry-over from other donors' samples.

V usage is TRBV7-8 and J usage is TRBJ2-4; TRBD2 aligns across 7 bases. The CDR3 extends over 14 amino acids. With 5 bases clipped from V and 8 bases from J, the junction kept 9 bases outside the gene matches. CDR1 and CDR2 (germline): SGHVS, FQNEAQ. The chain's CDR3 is CASSPWTSEDIQYF. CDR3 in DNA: TGTGCCAGCAGCCCCTGGACTAGTGAAGACATTCAGTACTTC.

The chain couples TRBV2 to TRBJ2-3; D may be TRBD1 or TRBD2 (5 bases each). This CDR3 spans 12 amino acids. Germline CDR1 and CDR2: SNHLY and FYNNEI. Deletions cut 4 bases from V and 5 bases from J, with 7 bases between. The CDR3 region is CASSGGIDTQYF. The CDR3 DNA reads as TGTGCCAGCAGTGGGGGGATAGATACGCAGTATTTT.

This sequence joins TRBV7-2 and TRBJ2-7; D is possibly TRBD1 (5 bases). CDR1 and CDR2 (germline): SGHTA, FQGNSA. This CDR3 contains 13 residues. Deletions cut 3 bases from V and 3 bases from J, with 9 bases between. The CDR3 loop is CASSFRGFYEQYF. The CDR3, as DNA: TGTGCCAGCAGCTTTAGGGGATTCTACGAGCAGTACTTC. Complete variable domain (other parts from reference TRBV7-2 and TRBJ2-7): GAGVSQSPSNKVTEKGKDVELRCDPISGHTALYWYRQSLGQGLEFLIYFQGNSAPDKSGLPSDRFSAERTGGSVSTLTIQRTQQEDSAVYLCASSFRGFYEQYFGPGTRLTVT.

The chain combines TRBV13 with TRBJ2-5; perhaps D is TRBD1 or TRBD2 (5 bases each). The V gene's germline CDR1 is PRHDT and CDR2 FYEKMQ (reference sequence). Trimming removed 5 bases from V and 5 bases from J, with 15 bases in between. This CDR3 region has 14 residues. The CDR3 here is CASSPWGLSETQYF. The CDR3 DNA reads TGTGCCAGCAGCCCCTGGGGGTTGAGCGAGACCCAGTACTTC.

DNA for the CDR3: TGTGCCAGCAGTTTAGGTCCCTCTAGCTCCTACGAGCAGTACTTC. This encodes CASSLGPSSSYEQYF. The chain joins TRBV28 to TRBJ2-7; no definite D call. Trimming took 2 bases from V and 0 from J, leaving 11 bases between them. Germline V CDR1 and CDR2: MDHEN, SYDVKM. This CDR3 has 15 amino acids.

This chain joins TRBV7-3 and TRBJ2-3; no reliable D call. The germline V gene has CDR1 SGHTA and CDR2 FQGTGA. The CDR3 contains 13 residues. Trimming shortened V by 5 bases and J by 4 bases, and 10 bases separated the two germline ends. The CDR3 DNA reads TGTGCCAGCAGCCAAGAGGTCGCAGATACGCAGTATTTT. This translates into CASSQEVADTQYF.

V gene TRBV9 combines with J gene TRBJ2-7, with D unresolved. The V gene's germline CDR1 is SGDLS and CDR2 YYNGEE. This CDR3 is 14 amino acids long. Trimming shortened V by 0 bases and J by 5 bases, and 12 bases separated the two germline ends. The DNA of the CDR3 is TGTGCCAGCAGCGTAGATGGCTCTTTAAACGAGCAGTACTTC. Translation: CASSVDGSLNEQYF.

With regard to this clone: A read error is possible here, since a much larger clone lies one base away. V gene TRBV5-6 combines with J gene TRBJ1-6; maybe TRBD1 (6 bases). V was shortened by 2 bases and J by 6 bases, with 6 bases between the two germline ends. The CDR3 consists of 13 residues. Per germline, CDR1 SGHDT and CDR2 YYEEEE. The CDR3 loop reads CASSLGGNSPLHF. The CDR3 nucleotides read TGTGCCAGCAGCTTAGGGGGTAATTCACCCCTCCACTTT.

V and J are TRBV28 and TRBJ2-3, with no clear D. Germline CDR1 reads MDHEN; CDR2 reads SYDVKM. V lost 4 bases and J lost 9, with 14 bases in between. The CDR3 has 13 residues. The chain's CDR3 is CASSSPDRATQYF. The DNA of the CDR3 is TGTGCCAGCAGTTCCCCTGACCGAGCCACGCAGTATTTT.

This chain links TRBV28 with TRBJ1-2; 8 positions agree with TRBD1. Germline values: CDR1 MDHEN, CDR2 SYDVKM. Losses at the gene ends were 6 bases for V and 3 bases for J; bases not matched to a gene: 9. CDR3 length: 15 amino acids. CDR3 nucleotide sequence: TGTGCCAGCAGCGCCCCCGGGACAGGCGACTATGGCTACACCTTC. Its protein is CASSAPGTGDYGYTF.

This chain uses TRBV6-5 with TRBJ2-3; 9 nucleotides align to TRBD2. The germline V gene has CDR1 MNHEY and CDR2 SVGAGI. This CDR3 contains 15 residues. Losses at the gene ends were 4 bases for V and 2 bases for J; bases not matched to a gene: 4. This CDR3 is CASSFVAGVTDTQYF. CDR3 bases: TGTGCCAGCAGTTTTGTAGCGGGAGTCACAGATACGCAGTATTTT.

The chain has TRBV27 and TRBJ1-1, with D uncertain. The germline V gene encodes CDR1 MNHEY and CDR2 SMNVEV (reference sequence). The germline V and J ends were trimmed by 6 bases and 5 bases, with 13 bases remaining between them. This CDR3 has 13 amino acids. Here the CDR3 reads CASRNNDGTEAFF. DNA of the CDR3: TGTGCCAGCAGGAATAACGACGGAACTGAAGCTTTCTTT.

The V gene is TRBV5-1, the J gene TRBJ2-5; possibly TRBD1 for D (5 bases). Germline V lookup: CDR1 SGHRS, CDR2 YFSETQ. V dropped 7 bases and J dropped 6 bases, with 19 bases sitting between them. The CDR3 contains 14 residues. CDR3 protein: CASSDPGYGKTQYF. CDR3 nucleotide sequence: TGCGCCAGCTCAGACCCAGGGTATGGAAAGACCCAGTACTTC. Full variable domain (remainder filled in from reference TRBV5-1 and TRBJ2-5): KAGVTQTPRYLIKTRGQQVTLSCSPISGHRSVSWYQQTPGQGLQFLFEYFSETQRNKGNFPGRFSGRQFSNSRSEMNVSTLELGDSALYLCASSDPGYGKTQYFGPGTRLLVL.

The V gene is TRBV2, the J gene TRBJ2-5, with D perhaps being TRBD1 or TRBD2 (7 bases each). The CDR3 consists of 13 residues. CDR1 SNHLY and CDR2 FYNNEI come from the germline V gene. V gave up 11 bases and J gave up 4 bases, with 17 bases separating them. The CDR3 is CARGGGRGETQYF. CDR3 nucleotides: TGTGCCCGAGGGGGCGGGAGAGGAGAGACCCAGTACTTC.

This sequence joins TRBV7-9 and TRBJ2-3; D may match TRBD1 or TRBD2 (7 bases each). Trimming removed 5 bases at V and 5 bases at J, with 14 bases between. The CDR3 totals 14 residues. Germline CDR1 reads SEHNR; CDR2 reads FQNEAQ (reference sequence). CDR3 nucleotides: TGTGCCAGCAGCCACTCAGGGGGGGGAGATACGCAGTATTTT. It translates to CASSHSGGGDTQYF.

In DNA, the CDR3 is TGTGCCAGTAGTAGGAGGGACACCGGGGAGCTGTTTTTT. Translating it yields CASSRRDTGELFF. The V and J genes are TRBV19 and TRBJ2-2; maybe TRBD2 (6 bases). CDR1 and CDR2 from the germline V gene are LNHDA and SQIVND (reference sequence). V lost 4 bases and J lost 3, with 6 bases in between. The CDR3 sequence is 13 residues long.

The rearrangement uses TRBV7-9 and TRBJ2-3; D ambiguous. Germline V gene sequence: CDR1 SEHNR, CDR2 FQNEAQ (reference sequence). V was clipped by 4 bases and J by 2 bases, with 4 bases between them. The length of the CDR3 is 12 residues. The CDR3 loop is CASSYPTDTQYF. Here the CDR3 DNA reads TGTGCCAGCAGCTACCCCACAGATACGCAGTATTTT.

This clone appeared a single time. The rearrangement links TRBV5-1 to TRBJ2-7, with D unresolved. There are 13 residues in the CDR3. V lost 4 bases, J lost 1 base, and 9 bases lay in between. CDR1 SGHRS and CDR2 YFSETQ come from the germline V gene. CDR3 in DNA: TGCGCCAGCAGCCCCGCCATTTCCTACGAGCAGTACTTC. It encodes CASSPAISYEQYF.

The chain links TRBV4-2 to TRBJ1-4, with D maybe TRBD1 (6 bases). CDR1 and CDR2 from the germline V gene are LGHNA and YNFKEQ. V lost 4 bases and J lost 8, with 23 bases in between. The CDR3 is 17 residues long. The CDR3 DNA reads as TGTGCCAGCAGCCCTCCCCGGGTCGGGGGCGCGAGAGAAAAACTGTTTTTT. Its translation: CASSPPRVGGAREKLFF.

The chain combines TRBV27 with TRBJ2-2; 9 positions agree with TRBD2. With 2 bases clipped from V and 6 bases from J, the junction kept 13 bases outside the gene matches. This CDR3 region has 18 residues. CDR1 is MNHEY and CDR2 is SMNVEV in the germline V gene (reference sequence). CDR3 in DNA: TGTGCCAGCAGTTTAAGGGGCGGGGGGGCCCCGGCCGCCGGGGAGCTGTTTTTT. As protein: CASSLRGGGAPAAGELFF.

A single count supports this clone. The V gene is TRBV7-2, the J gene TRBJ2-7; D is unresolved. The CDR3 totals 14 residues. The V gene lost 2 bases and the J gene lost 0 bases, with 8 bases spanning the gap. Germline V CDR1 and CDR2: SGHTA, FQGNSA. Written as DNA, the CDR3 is TGTGCCAGCAGCTTATCGAGAAGCTCCTACGAGCAGTACTTC. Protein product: CASSLSRSSYEQYF.

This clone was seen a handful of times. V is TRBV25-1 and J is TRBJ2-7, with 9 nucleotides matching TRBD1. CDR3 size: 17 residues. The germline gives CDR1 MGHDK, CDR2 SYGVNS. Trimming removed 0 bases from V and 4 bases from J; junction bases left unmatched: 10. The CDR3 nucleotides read TGTGCCAGCAGTGAATATCCCCCGGGACAGGGTGGGTACGAGCAGTACTTC. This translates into CASSEYPPGQGGYEQYF.

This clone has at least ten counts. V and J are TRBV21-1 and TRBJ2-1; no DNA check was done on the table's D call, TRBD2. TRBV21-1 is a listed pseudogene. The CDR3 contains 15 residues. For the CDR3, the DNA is TGTGCCAGCAGCAATACGCTAGCGCCCTACAATGAGCAGTTCTTC. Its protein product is CASSNTLAPYNEQFF.

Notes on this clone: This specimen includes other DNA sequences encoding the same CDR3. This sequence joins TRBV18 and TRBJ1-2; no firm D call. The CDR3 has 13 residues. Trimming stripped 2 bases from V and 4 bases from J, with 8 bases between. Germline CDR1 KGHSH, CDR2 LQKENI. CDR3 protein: CASSPDGSYGYTF. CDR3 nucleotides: TGTGCCAGCTCACCAGATGGTAGCTATGGCTACACCTTC.

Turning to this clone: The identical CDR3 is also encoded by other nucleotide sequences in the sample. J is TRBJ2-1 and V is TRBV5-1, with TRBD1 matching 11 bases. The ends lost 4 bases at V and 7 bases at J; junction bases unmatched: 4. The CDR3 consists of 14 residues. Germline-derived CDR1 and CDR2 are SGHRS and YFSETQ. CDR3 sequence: CASSLGTGGNEQFF. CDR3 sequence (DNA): TGCGCCAGCAGCCTTGGGACAGGGGGGAATGAGCAGTTCTTC.

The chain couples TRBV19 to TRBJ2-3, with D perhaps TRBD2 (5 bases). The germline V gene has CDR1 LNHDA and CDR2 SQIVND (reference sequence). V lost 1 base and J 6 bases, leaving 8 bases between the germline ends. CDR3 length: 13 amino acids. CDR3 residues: CASSIAGRDTQYF. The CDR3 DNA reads TGTGCCAGTAGTATAGCGGGAAGGGATACGCAGTATTTT.

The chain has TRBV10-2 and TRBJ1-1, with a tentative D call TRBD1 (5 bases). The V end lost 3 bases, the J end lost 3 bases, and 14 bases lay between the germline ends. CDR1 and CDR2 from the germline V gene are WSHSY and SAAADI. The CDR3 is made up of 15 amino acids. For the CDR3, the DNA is TGCGCCAGCAGTGACACTTGGGAAGGGGACACTGAAGCTTTCTTT. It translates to CASSDTWEGDTEAFF.